The 27 T cell receptor beta chains presented below share a single source sample, sequenced in a study of CD8+CD57+ T cells in acquired aplastic anemia. TCR beta VDJ and CDR3 profiles were obtained from a genomic DNA template. TCRdb passed the reads through MiXCR, listing each CDR3 protein once. The repertoire holds under 200,000 distinct CDR3 sequences, with just under 45% as singletons. Sequenced material: sorted CD4+, CD8+, or CD8+CD57+ T cells (not recorded which) from PBMCs. Receptor source: a human donor in good health.

This clonotype was detected ten times or more. The chain couples TRBV12-3 or TRBV12-4 to TRBJ1-5; 7 bases match TRBD1. J was trimmed by 6 bases and V by 6 bases; bases with no gene match: 5. The CDR3 contains 13 residues. The CDR3 coding sequence is TGTGCCAGCAGCAAGACAGGGATTCAGCCCCAGCATTTT. Translated: CASSKTGIQPQHF.

The CDR3 DNA reads as TGTGCCAGCAGCCCCGACAGGGATGGGACCGGGGAGCTGTTTTTT. It yields the protein CASSPDRDGTGELFF. The rearrangement uses TRBV11-2 and TRBJ2-2; 7 nucleotides line up with TRBD1. The germline V gene has CDR1 SGHAT and CDR2 FQNNGV. The CDR3 has 15 amino acids. Trimming removed 5 bases from V and 5 bases from J; junction bases left unmatched: 8. Full variable domain (remainder filled in from reference TRBV11-2 and TRBJ2-2): EAGVAQSPRYKIIEKRQSVAFWCNPISGHATLYWYQQILGQGPKLLIQFQNNGVVDDSQLPKDRFSAERLKGVDSTLKIQPAKLEDSAVYLCASSPDRDGTGELFFGEGSRLTVL.

The chain joins TRBV2 to TRBJ2-7, with 14 nucleotides matching TRBD2. V trimming: 6 bases; J trimming: 2 bases; junction bases outside the gene matches: 9. The CDR3 has 17 amino acids. Germline V CDR1 and CDR2: SNHLY, FYNNEI. The CDR3 sequence: CASRGLAGGPSPYEQYF. DNA for the CDR3: TGTGCCAGCAGAGGACTAGCGGGAGGTCCTTCCCCCTACGAGCAGTACTTC.

In the case of this clonotype: One end of the junction does not line up with germline, which may come from a read error. V gene TRBV10-3 combines with J gene TRBJ2-7; the D gene is possibly TRBD1 (6 bases). Germline lookup yields CDR1 ENHRY and CDR2 SYGVKD. This CDR3 is built from 14 residues. Written as DNA, the CDR3 is TGTGCCAGCAGTGAAGCAGGACAGTCTTACGAGCAGTACTTC. This sequence encodes CASSEAGQSYEQYF.

This clonotype came up many times. This CDR3 reads CASSLGFGATELFF. DNA of the CDR3: TGTGCCAGCAGCTTAGGCTTCGGTGCGACGGAGCTGTTTTTT. V is TRBV7-3 and J is TRBJ2-2; D remains unclear. With 2 bases removed from V and 10 bases from J, the gap between germline ends came to 14 bases. This CDR3 is 14 amino acids long. Germline loops: CDR1 SGHTA, CDR2 FQGTGA.

V gene TRBV3-1 combines with J gene TRBJ2-5; weak D call: TRBD1 (6 bases). Trimming pared 0 bases from V and 6 bases from J, leaving 8 bases between. Germline CDR1 is LGHDT and CDR2 is YNNKEL (reference sequence). CDR3 length: 13 residues. The CDR3 nucleotides are TGTGCCAGCAGCCAAGAACAGGGAAAGACCCAGTACTTC. Protein product: CASSQEQGKTQYF.

Many counts were recorded for this clonotype. The CDR3 sequence is CATSRGTSSSYEQYF. The CDR3, as DNA: TGTGCCACCAGCAGAGGGACTAGTTCTTCCTACGAGCAGTACTTC. The rearrangement uses TRBV15 and TRBJ2-7; TRBD2 matches 7 bases. Germline CDR1 is LNHNV and CDR2 is YYDKDF (reference sequence). The CDR3 runs to 15 residues. With 1 base clipped from V and 1 base from J, the junction kept 4 bases outside the gene matches.

In this sample, this clonotype turned up many times. This sequence joins TRBV20-1 and TRBJ2-7, with unresolved D. Germline values: CDR1 DFQATT, CDR2 SNEGSKA (reference sequence). V was cut by 4 bases and J by 3 bases, with 16 bases left in between. The CDR3 has 14 amino acids. The DNA for the CDR3 is TGCAGTGCTAAGGTATCAAGGGCGAACTACGAGCAGTACTTC. Translation: CSAKVSRANYEQYF.

This rearrangement joins TRBV15 to TRBJ2-7; D might be TRBD2 (5 bases). Trimming shortened V by 0 bases and J by 3 bases, and 6 bases separated the two germline ends. This CDR3 has 13 amino acids. From germline, CDR1 is LNHNV and CDR2 YYDKDF (reference sequence). CDR3 protein: CATSRDGNYEQYF. As DNA, the CDR3 is TGTGCCACCAGCAGAGACGGGAACTACGAGCAGTACTTC.

The rearrangement joins TRBV10-3 to TRBJ2-1, with 10 bases fitting TRBD1. The V segment lost 7 bases and the J segment 3 bases; nucleotides outside the gene matches: 9. There are 16 residues in the CDR3. Per the germline V gene, CDR1 is ENHRY and CDR2 is SYGVKD. The CDR3 nucleotides read TGTGCCATCACGTTGGCGGGGGACAGGGGCTACAATGAGCAGTTCTTC. Its protein product is CAITLAGDRGYNEQFF.

The chain is built from TRBV6-1 and TRBJ1-6, with TRBD1 matching 10 bases. V trimming: 5 bases; J trimming: 10 bases; junction bases outside the gene matches: 5. Germline CDR1 MNHNS, CDR2 SASEGT. This CDR3 spans 14 amino acids. The CDR3 nucleotides are TGTGCCAGCAGTCAGACAGGGGGCAGGTCACCCCTCCACTTT. Residues: CASSQTGGRSPLHF.

In this sample, this clonotype turned up once. V and J are TRBV20-1 and TRBJ2-7; a weak D match, TRBD1 (5 bases). CDR3 length equals 16 residues. Germline V lookup: CDR1 DFQATT, CDR2 SNEGSKA (reference sequence). V was pared by 0 bases and J by 1 base, with 16 bases between. The CDR3 DNA sequence: TGCAGTGCTAGAGATGGGCAGGGTGGTCGGTCCTACGAGCAGTACTTC. Protein product: CSARDGQGGRSYEQYF.

The chain links TRBV6-1 to TRBJ1-1, with D perhaps TRBD1 (5 bases). This CDR3 has 12 amino acids. V was shortened by 6 bases and J by 7 bases, with 12 bases between the two germline ends. Germline CDR1 MNHNS, CDR2 SASEGT. CDR3 protein: CASSETEDEAFF. The CDR3 bases are TGTGCCAGCAGCGAGACAGAGGATGAAGCTTTCTTT.

The table lists this clonotype with many counts. The CDR3 DNA is TGTGCCAGCAGCTTTCCCGGGACAGGGGGCTTATATAGCTACGAGCAGTACTTC. It yields the protein CASSFPGTGGLYSYEQYF. This sequence joins TRBV11-2 and TRBJ2-7, with 12 bases matching TRBD1. V lost 3 bases to trimming and J lost 3 bases; unmatched junction nucleotides: 12. Germline V lookup: CDR1 SGHAT, CDR2 FQNNGV. CDR3 length: 18 residues.

As concerns this clonotype: With a much larger clone just one base away, this may be a read error. This chain connects TRBV11-3 to TRBJ2-5; 8 bases fit TRBD1. The CDR3 sequence is 15 residues long. Trimming took 1 base from V and 9 from J; bases not matched to a gene: 10. The germline gives CDR1 SGHNT, CDR2 YENEEA. The CDR3 is CASSLGTGGWEAQYF. CDR3 DNA: TGTGCCAGCAGCTTAGGAACAGGGGGTTGGGAGGCCCAGTACTTC.

The gene calls are TRBV13 and TRBJ1-1; D call uncertain. Trimming removed 3 bases at V and 3 bases at J, with 8 bases between. CDR3 length: 13 amino acids. CDR1 PRHDT and CDR2 FYEKMQ come from the germline V gene (reference sequence). The CDR3 bases are TGTGCCAGCAGCTTGAGGGTACACACTGAAGCTTTCTTT. Its translation is CASSLRVHTEAFF.

The rearrangement uses TRBV11-2 and TRBJ2-1, with TRBD2 matching 11 bases. The CDR3 has 15 amino acids. Germline values: CDR1 SGHAT, CDR2 FQNNGV. After removal of 3 bases from V and 5 bases from J, the junction contained 3 bases not matched to a gene. The CDR3 loop reads CASSLSTSGNNEQFF. The DNA for the CDR3 is TGTGCCAGCAGCTTGTCGACTAGCGGGAACAATGAGCAGTTCTTC.

Details on this clonotype: A clone one base away is much larger, so this may be a read error. The chain couples TRBV6-2 or TRBV6-3 to TRBJ2-7; D is perhaps TRBD2 (6 bases). V was trimmed by 6 bases and J by 0 bases, leaving 12 bases between them. The CDR3 extends over 14 amino acids. CDR1 MNHEY and CDR2 SVGEGT come from the germline V gene. CDR3 sequence (DNA): TGTGCCAGCAGGTGGGCGGGGAGCTCCTACGAGCAGTACTTC. Amino acids: CASRWAGSSYEQYF.

This clonotype was detected ten times or more. The V and J genes are TRBV5-8 and TRBJ1-1, with D unclear. The CDR3 contains 13 residues. V lost 3 bases and J 0 bases, leaving 6 bases between the germline ends. The germline V gene encodes CDR1 SGHTS and CDR2 YDEGEE. The CDR3 loop is CASSWEVNTEAFF. The CDR3 coding sequence is TGTGCCAGCAGCTGGGAGGTGAACACTGAAGCTTTCTTT.

This chain joins TRBV6-6 and TRBJ1-2; TRBD1 matches 9 bases. The V and J ends lost 4 bases and 3 bases, in that order; junction bases with no gene match: 9. Looked up from germline, CDR1 is MNHNY and CDR2 is SVGAGI (reference sequence). The CDR3 has 16 residues. CDR3 amino acids: CASSSTTGGADYGYTF. DNA for the CDR3: TGTGCCAGCAGTTCTACAACAGGGGGCGCGGACTATGGCTACACCTTC.

This rearrangement joins TRBV20-1 to TRBJ1-1, with D maybe TRBD1 (5 bases). This CDR3 is 15 amino acids long. The germline V and J ends were trimmed by 6 bases and 4 bases, with 21 bases remaining between them. Germline-derived CDR1 and CDR2 are DFQATT and SNEGSKA (reference sequence). The CDR3 sequence is CSASSIGRGITEAFF. The CDR3 DNA reads TGCAGTGCCAGTAGTATCGGTCGGGGGATCACTGAAGCTTTCTTT.

V and J are TRBV20-1 and TRBJ2-7; perhaps TRBD2 as D (5 bases). CDR3 size: 12 residues. Germline V gene data show CDR1 as DFQATT and CDR2 as SNEGSKA (reference sequence). CDR3 protein: CSAPGPGMEQYF. CDR3 coding DNA: TGCAGCGCCCCCGGCCCCGGGATGGAGCAGTACTTC.

The chain combines TRBV6-1 with TRBJ2-1; 8 bases map to TRBD2. CDR1 MNHNS and CDR2 SASEGT come from the germline V gene. The CDR3 has 16 residues. With V trimmed by 7 bases and J by 7 bases, 15 bases remained unmatched. Written as DNA, the CDR3 is TGTGCCAGCAAAACCCCGGCGGGAGGCTATAGTAATGAGCAGTTCTTC. Amino acids: CASKTPAGGYSNEQFF.

The rearrangement joins TRBV5-4 to TRBJ2-6; D gene unclear. The germline gives CDR1 SGHNT, CDR2 YYREEE (reference sequence). With 1 base removed from V and 0 bases from J, the gap between germline ends came to 11 bases. CDR3 length equals 17 residues. The CDR3 sequence: CASSLQRSDSGANVLTF. The CDR3 DNA follows: TGTGCCAGCAGCTTGCAACGGTCCGACTCTGGGGCCAACGTCCTGACTTTC.

The gene calls are TRBV19 and TRBJ2-3, with 7 bases that match TRBD1. This CDR3 has 14 residues. The junction had 8 bases not matched to a gene; V was cut back by 9 bases and J by 2 bases. Per germline, CDR1 LNHDA and CDR2 SQIVND (reference sequence). CDR3 coding DNA: TGTGCCAGCCACAGGGGAATGAACACAGATACGCAGTATTTT. Its translation: CASHRGMNTDTQYF.

This clonotype was observed at least ten times. The V call is TRBV11-2, the J call TRBJ2-7; D gene unclear. This CDR3 contains 15 residues. Between the trimmed V and J ends, which lost 1 base and 2 bases, there was a span of 12 bases. Germline-derived CDR1 and CDR2 are SGHAT and FQNNGV. CDR3 DNA sequence: TGTGCCAGCAGCTTAGGTCCGGACGGAGCCTACGAGCAGTACTTC. Encoded protein: CASSLGPDGAYEQYF.

The chain uses TRBV10-3 and TRBJ2-4, with TRBD2 identical over 8 bases. CDR1 and CDR2 (germline): ENHRY, SYGVKD. This CDR3 has 14 residues. With V trimmed by 5 bases and J by 6 bases, 6 bases remained unmatched. DNA for the CDR3: TGTGCCATCAGTAGCGGGAGCGGGGGAAACATTCAGTACTTC. Translating it yields CAISSGSGGNIQYF.